The clone carrying this T cell receptor beta chain turned up a few times. After removal of 0 bases from V and 4 bases from J, the junction contained 7 bases not matched to a gene. CDR3 length: 15 residues. Germline V gives CDR1 DFQATT, CDR2 SNEGSKA (reference sequence). Peripheral blood from each donor was collected in a volume of approximately 9.2 milliliters. Together with a sample-barcoded 5' primer, a J-beta primer mix was included in a second PCR lasting 7 to 11 cycles. Tagging of each cDNA molecule was performed by a template-switch adaptor with 12 random nucleotides. TCRdb processed the 5' RACE reads anew with MiXCR; each CDR3 protein has one entry. In the table there are some 760,000 distinct CDR3 sequences, about 25% of which are singletons. The source of the sample is a study of blood T cells in healthy people across ages. These same records also appear under a second study, on T cells of mothers and their children. From that second work: Sequencing returned over 8 million TCR beta CDR3 reads per mother and 3 million to 3.5 million per child.

The rearrangement links TRBV20-1 to TRBJ2-7, with 9 bases fitting TRBD2. The receptor comes from a boy aged 5-17 years in good health. The sample comprised blood. CDR3 DNA: TGCAGTGCTAGAGATACGGGACTAGCTCGGTACGAGCAGTACTTC. It specifies CSARDTGLARYEQYF.